The clone carrying this TCR beta chain was detected ten times or more. As yet, its antigen is unknown. The data originate from a study of molecular identifiers for immune sequencing clone quantification. The study, taken as a whole, reports: Clones above 20 RNA copies held over 99% of effector molecules, under 1% in naive cells.

TCRdb redid the calling of the PCR reads with MiXCR, one entry per CDR3 protein. This table holds about 640,000 distinct CDR3 sequences, 15% to 20% found once. Trimming at V came to 4 bases and at J to 0 bases, leaving 16 bases not matched to a gene. Germline loops: CDR1 SGHDN, CDR2 FVKESK. CDR3 size: 19 residues. The TCR was taken from a human donor in good health. Some libraries in this study had Jurkat cell RNA spiked in. The chain recombines TRBV14 with TRBJ2-3, with 7 bases lining up with TRBD1. Sequencing was performed on naive CD8+ T cells from blood, with Jurkat cell RNA spiked in. Subset: FACS-sorted CD8+CD4-CCR7+CD45RA+ naive T cells. The chain's CDR3 is CASSPILAIRDSSTDTQYF. CDR3 nucleotides: TGTGCCAGCAGCCCTATTTTAGCAATCCGGGACAGCAGCACAGATACGCAGTATTTT.